The rows below give T cell receptor beta chains drawn from one sample of a study of blood T cell repertoires in COVID-19. Produced via immunoSEQ multiplex PCR; TCRdb's table is partial and in-frame only. The sample includes hundreds of thousands of clones, 88% of them seen just once. Sequenced: peripheral blood. The receptors derive from a woman aged 40-49 years who had recovered from COVID-19. The CDR3 runs from the conserved cysteine through the conserved F or W. The D gene is left open where the match is weak. Clone sizes are given selectively: once, few, many, or a class where the clone is expanded.

V	D	J	size	CDR3	DNA
TRBV30	.	TRBJ1-1	.	CAWRQGSEAFF	TGTGCCTGGCGGCAGGGGTCTGAAGCTTTCTTT
TRBV9	TRBD2	TRBJ2-3	.	CASSATSGRIADTQYF	TGTGCCAGCAGCGCGACTAGCGGGAGGATTGCGGATACGCAGTATTTT
TRBV29-1	.	TRBJ1-2	.	CSVGSGDPNYGYTF	TGCAGCGTTGGGTCCGGGGATCCTAACTATGGCTACACCTTC
TRBV30	.	TRBJ2-2	.	CAWSQRGELFF	TGTGCCTGGTCCCAGAGGGGGGAGCTGTTTTTT
TRBV6-2/TRBV6-3	.	TRBJ2-1	.	CASSPPRLDNEQFF	TGTGCCAGCAGTCCACCACGGCTAGACAATGAGCAGTTCTTC
TRBV4-3	TRBD1	TRBJ1-4	.	CASSPQDRVGEKLFF	TGCGCCAGCAGCCCCCAAGACAGGGTTGGGGAAAAACTGTTTTTT
TRBV7-6	TRBD1	TRBJ1-3	.	CASSSLRQGQGGSGNTIYF	TGTGCCAGCAGCTCGCTACGGCAGGGCCAGGGGGGTTCTGGAAACACCATATATTTT
TRBV27	.	TRBJ2-5	.	CASSTPRGGGRDHQETQYF	TGTGCCAGCAGCACCCCCCGTGGTGGGGGCCGGGACCACCAAGAGACCCAGTACTTC
TRBV7-9	TRBD1	TRBJ1-4	.	CASSSQGAGKLFF	TGTGCCAGCAGCTCACAGGGGGCAGGAAAACTGTTTTTT
TRBV6-5	TRBD1	TRBJ2-7	.	CASRTTGDYEQYF	TGTGCCAGCAGAACAACAGGGGACTACGAGCAGTACTTC
TRBV19	TRBD1	TRBJ1-6	.	CASSHRTGRVYNSPLHF	TGTGCCAGTAGCCACCGGACAGGAAGGGTTTATAATTCACCCCTCCACTTT
TRBV5-1	TRBD2	TRBJ2-3	.	CASSAGLAGGTDTQYF	TGCGCCAGCAGCGCAGGACTAGCGGGAGGAACAGATACGCAGTATTTT
TRBV7-9	TRBD1	TRBJ2-7	.	CASSPQPETGAEDEQYF	TGTGCCAGCAGCCCACAACCAGAGACAGGGGCGGAGGACGAGCAGTACTTC
TRBV4-3	.	TRBJ1-2	.	CASSQEARGYGYTF	TGCGCCAGCAGCCAAGAGGCCAGGGGCTATGGCTACACCTTC
TRBV5-4	TRBD1	TRBJ2-1	.	CASSPDRPSSYNEQFF	TGTGCCAGCAGCCCGGACAGGCCAAGCTCCTACAATGAGCAGTTCTTC
TRBV28	TRBD1	TRBJ1-2	few	CASSLGQGTIYGYTF	TGTGCCAGCAGCCTGGGACAGGGGACGATCTATGGCTACACCTTC
TRBV12-2	.	TRBJ1-2	.	CASRSQTGSSTF	TGTGCAAGTCGCTCACAAACCGGGTCCAGCACCTTC
TRBV5-6	TRBD1	TRBJ1-2	.	CASSLEPTGGYGYTF	TGTGCCAGCAGCTTGGAGCCGACAGGGGGGTATGGCTACACCTTC
TRBV5-1	TRBD2	TRBJ2-2	.	CASSLVWREEAGELFF	TGCGCCAGCAGCTTGGTTTGGCGGGAGGAAGCCGGGGAGCTGTTTTTT
TRBV11-3	.	TRBJ1-1	.	CASSAASAGAPEAFF	TGTGCCAGCAGCGCCGCAAGCGCAGGGGCCCCTGAAGCTTTCTTT
TRBV5-5	.	TRBJ2-5	once	CASSLGTRAGLRETQYF	TGTGCCAGCAGCTTGGGGACCCGGGCGGGACTTAGAGAGACCCAGTACTTC
TRBV5-6	.	TRBJ2-7	.	CASSPDTSYEQYF	TGTGCCAGCAGCCCGGACACGTCCTACGAGCAGTACTTC
TRBV6-5	TRBD2	TRBJ2-7	.	CASTRPPAGGLGQYF	TGTGCCAGCACACGCCCCCCAGCGGGGGGTTTGGGGCAGTACTTC
TRBV9	.	TRBJ1-3	.	CASNGGGGNTIYF	TGTGCCAGCAATGGGGGCGGTGGAAACACCATATATTTT
TRBV6-2/TRBV6-3	.	TRBJ2-1	.	CASSQTRSEGEQFF	TGTGCCAGCAGCCAAACGCGGTCGGAGGGTGAGCAGTTCTTC
TRBV14	TRBD2	TRBJ2-3	.	CASSRGLAADTQYF	TGTGCCAGCAGCCGGGGACTAGCCGCAGATACGCAGTATTTT
TRBV5-6	TRBD2	TRBJ2-3	.	CASRKLAGGPRGDTQYF	TGTGCCAGCAGGAAACTAGCGGGAGGGCCGAGGGGAGATACGCAGTATTTT
TRBV5-1	.	TRBJ2-7	.	CASSTSTGTGYEQYF	TGCGCCAGCAGCACCTCGACCGGGACTGGCTACGAGCAGTACTTC
TRBV27	.	TRBJ2-1	.	CASSADSPSYNEQFF	TGTGCCAGCAGCGCGGACAGCCCCTCCTACAATGAGCAGTTCTTC
TRBV7-8	TRBD2	TRBJ2-1	.	CASSLGPLGAGGQFF	TGTGCCAGCAGCTTAGGACCCCTCGGGGCGGGGGGGCAGTTCTTC
TRBV27	.	TRBJ2-5	.	CASSLSIAAGPQETQYF	TGTGCCAGCAGTTTAAGTATCGCGGCAGGGCCCCAAGAGACCCAGTACTTC
TRBV6-6	.	TRBJ2-3	.	CASSYTELPSTDTQYF	TGTGCCAGCAGTTACACTGAACTCCCCAGCACAGATACGCAGTATTTT
TRBV6-6	TRBD1	TRBJ1-1	once	CASSSGTGRGEAFF	TGTGCCAGCAGTTCCGGGACAGGACGTGGTGAAGCTTTCTTT
TRBV18	.	TRBJ1-3	.	CASSPSGHNSGNTIYF	TGTGCCAGCTCACCATCCGGACACAACTCTGGAAACACCATATATTTT
TRBV24-1	TRBD2	TRBJ2-1	once	CATSDAGTSGYNEQFF	TGTGCCACCAGTGATGCCGGGACTAGCGGCTACAATGAGCAGTTCTTC
TRBV5-1	TRBD2	TRBJ2-2	.	CASSRTSGRATGELFF	TGCGCCAGCAGCCGGACTAGCGGGAGGGCCACCGGGGAGCTGTTTTTT
TRBV3-1/TRBV3-2	.	TRBJ1-5	.	CASSRQGNQPQHF	TGTGCCAGCAGCCGACAGGGCAATCAGCCCCAGCATTTT
TRBV5-1	.	TRBJ1-3	few	CASSSTAASGNTIYF	TGCGCCAGCAGCTCGACAGCAGCCTCTGGAAACACCATATATTTT
TRBV27	TRBD1	TRBJ1-4	.	CASSPRTGLNEKLFF	TGTGCCAGCAGTCCCAGGACAGGGCTTAATGAAAAACTGTTTTTT
TRBV9	.	TRBJ2-5	.	CASSPLRKETQYF	TGTGCCAGCAGCCCCCTGAGGAAAGAGACCCAGTACTTC
TRBV27	TRBD1	TRBJ1-6	.	CASTPYRGSGSPLHF	TGTGCCAGCACACCCTACAGGGGGTCGGGTTCACCCCTCCACTTT